The 14 T cell receptor beta chains presented below share a single source sample, sequenced in a study of T cell repertoires in cytomegalovirus infection. MiXCR was run by TCRdb on the reads, yielding one entry per CDR3 protein. The sample consists of some 590,000 distinct CDR3 sequences, about 40% of them appearing once. Which antigens these TCRs recognize remains unknown. The sequencing here drew on cultured PBMCs, taken from culture after CMV antigen stimulation. These receptors originate from a human donor in good health (CMV status not recorded). Some clones in this sample may be carry-over from other donors' samples.

This clonotype was seen a handful of times. This rearrangement joins TRBV7-9 to TRBJ2-1; either TRBD1 or TRBD2 may fit D (6 bases each). Trimming stripped 3 bases from V and 4 bases from J, with 31 bases between. The CDR3 is made up of 21 amino acids. Germline lookup yields CDR1 SEHNR and CDR2 FQNEAQ (reference sequence). In DNA, the CDR3 is TGTGCCAGCAGCTTTCAGCGGATGGAGTTCTGGAGTGGGGGGCGGTACAATGAGCAGTTCTTC. Translated: CASSFQRMEFWSGGRYNEQFF.

V and J are TRBV20-1 and TRBJ2-7; TRBD2 is a possible D gene (5 bases). This CDR3 contains 15 residues. CDR1 DFQATT and CDR2 SNEGSKA come from the germline V gene (reference sequence). The ends were cut back, 0 bases at V and 6 bases at J, with 18 bases in the middle. Here the CDR3 reads CSARDPVASNSEQYF. The CDR3 coding sequence is TGCAGTGCTAGAGACCCCGTGGCTAGCAATTCCGAGCAGTACTTC.

This clonotype was seen a handful of times. The V and J genes are TRBV12-3 or TRBV12-4 and TRBJ2-2; 9 positions match TRBD2. The V segment lost 1 base and the J segment 3 bases; nucleotides outside the gene matches: 3. This CDR3 is built from 16 residues. CDR3 amino acids: CASSLVVAGDTGELFF. CDR3 nucleotides: TGTGCCAGCAGTTTAGTGGTAGCGGGAGACACCGGGGAGCTGTTTTTT.

The table lists this clonotype with a few counts. The V and J genes are TRBV12-3 or TRBV12-4 and TRBJ2-1; D unresolved. Trimming took 5 bases from V and 2 from J, leaving 13 bases between them. The CDR3 contains 15 residues. The CDR3 bases are TGTGCCAGCAGTCAGGACCGACCCGCCTACAATGAGCAGTTCTTC. This sequence encodes CASSQDRPAYNEQFF.

V and J are TRBV10-3 and TRBJ2-7, with 8 bases fitting TRBD1. In germline, CDR1 is ENHRY, CDR2 SYGVKD. The CDR3 is 11 amino acids. CDR3 protein: CATGVTYEQYF. The DNA for the CDR3 is TGTGCGACAGGGGTAACCTACGAGCAGTACTTC.

This clonotype was counted only a few times. The CDR3 coding sequence is TGTGCCAGCAGGAGAGGGGGACCCCCCGACTACGAGCAGTACTTC. The encoded protein is CASRRGGPPDYEQYF. The rearrangement links TRBV27 to TRBJ2-7; a weak D match, TRBD1 (6 bases). The CDR3 loop spans 15 amino acids. With 6 bases removed from V and 3 bases from J, the gap between germline ends came to 18 bases. Per the germline V gene, CDR1 is MNHEY and CDR2 is SMNVEV (reference sequence).

This clonotype was observed once. A read error may account for a junction end that differs from germline. The V and J genes are TRBV5-4 and TRBJ2-7, with TRBD1 matching over 10 bases. The CDR3 totals 15 residues. The germline gives CDR1 SGHNT, CDR2 YYREEE (reference sequence). The CDR3 region has the DNA TGTGCCAGCAGCGTTGACAGGGGGCACTCCTACGAGCAATACTTC. This sequence encodes CASSVDRGHSYEQYF.

This chain joins TRBV7-9 and TRBJ2-3; 11 bases are a match to TRBD1. The CDR3 totals 16 residues. Germline V gene lookup returns CDR1 SEHNR and CDR2 FQNEAQ (reference sequence). Unmatched junction bases numbered 9, after V lost 4 bases and J lost 6 bases. CDR3 in DNA: TGTGCCAGCAGCTGGAATGGACAGGGGGCTTGGGATACGCAGTATTTT. It encodes CASSWNGQGAWDTQYF.

The rearrangement links TRBV6-6 to TRBJ2-7, with a possible D match to TRBD1 (6 bases). From germline, CDR1 is MNHNY and CDR2 SVGAGI (reference sequence). The V and J ends lost 0 bases and 2 bases respectively, with 14 bases between them. This CDR3 is built from 16 residues. The CDR3 protein is CASSYSGGVGTYEQYF. The DNA for the CDR3 is TGTGCCAGCAGTTACTCTGGGGGCGTGGGTACCTACGAGCAGTACTTC.

Here the CDR3 DNA reads TGTGCCAGCAGTGACACGGCTGGAAACACCATATATTTT. It encodes CASSDTAGNTIYF. The genes are TRBV2 and TRBJ1-3; D is undetermined. From germline, CDR1 is SNHLY and CDR2 FYNNEI. Trimming removed 3 bases at V and 2 bases at J, with 5 bases between. This CDR3 spans 13 amino acids.

V gene TRBV5-4 combines with J gene TRBJ1-2, with D perhaps TRBD1 (6 bases). The CDR3 has 14 residues. With 5 bases removed from V and 8 bases from J, the gap between germline ends came to 19 bases. CDR1 is SGHNT and CDR2 is YYREEE in the germline V gene (reference sequence). The CDR3, as DNA: TGTGCCAGCAGGCCCGGCGGGGGGGCGTCAGGCTACACCTTC. Protein: CASRPGGGASGYTF.

At least ten counts were recorded for this clonotype. The chain joins TRBV7-2 to TRBJ1-3; D not certain. The CDR3 is 12 amino acids. Trimming took 3 bases from V and 3 from J, leaving 3 bases between them. CDR1 and CDR2 from the germline V gene are SGHTA and FQGNSA. The DNA for the CDR3 is TGTGCCAGCAGCTTGTATGGAAACACCATATATTTT. Encoded protein: CASSLYGNTIYF.

Written as DNA, the CDR3 is TGCGCCAGCAGAGAAGCTTTCTCCGGGACTCCCAGCTCTGGGGCCAACGTCCTGACTTTC. This translates into CASREAFSGTPSSGANVLTF. V gene TRBV4-3 combines with J gene TRBJ2-6, with a possible D match to TRBD2 (6 bases). In germline, CDR1 is LGHNA, CDR2 YSLEER. The germline V and J ends were trimmed by 6 bases and 0 bases, with 24 bases remaining between them. The CDR3 runs to 20 residues.

This clonotype has a count of ten or more. The chain has TRBV20-1 and TRBJ2-7, with TRBD1 matching over 9 bases. This CDR3 has 14 residues. Germline assignment: CDR1 DFQATT and CDR2 SNEGSKA (reference sequence). The trim removed 6 bases at V and 6 bases at J, leaving 12 bases unmatched. Here the CDR3 DNA reads TGCAGTGCCGGAGGCGACAGGGGGATGTTCGAGCAGTACTTC. Translation gives CSAGGDRGMFEQYF.